The rows below give T cell receptor beta chains drawn from one sample of a study of T cells in Graves' hyperthyroidism and ophthalmopathy. TCRdb passed the multiplex PCR reads through MiXCR, listing each CDR3 protein once. The sample carries about 380,000 distinct CDR3 sequences, less than 20% recorded once. The sequenced sample was blood. The receptors here all came from a man younger than 35 with Graves' ophthalmopathy. Each CDR3 is given without its conserved first and last residue.

v_call,cdr3_length,j_call,cdr3_aa
TRBV29-1,11,TRBJ1-1,SGGGQMNTEAF
TRBV6-2/TRBV6-3,15,TRBJ2-2,ASSYSAGDLNTGELF
TRBV24-1,13,TRBJ1-5,ATSENGGNNQPQH
TRBV12-3/TRBV12-4,9,TRBJ2-3,ASSLTLDPY
TRBV2,12,TRBJ1-4,ASILGQGNEKLF
TRBV7-9,10,TRBJ2-5,ASSLWSETQY
TRBV7-9,14,TRBJ2-7,ASSLRDSGASYEQY
TRBV18,13,TRBJ1-5,ASSPAGGSDQPQH
TRBV24-1,15,TRBJ2-3,ATSDPGTSGPTDTQY
TRBV27,11,TRBJ1-1,ASSLTWNTEAF
TRBV19,12,TRBJ1-2,ASSTSGLPVGYT
TRBV29-1,14,TRBJ2-2,SVPRGDMANTGELF
TRBV15,14,TRBJ2-7,ATSSWDKESSYEQY
TRBV11-2,14,TRBJ1-1,ASSLGVGTTGTEAF